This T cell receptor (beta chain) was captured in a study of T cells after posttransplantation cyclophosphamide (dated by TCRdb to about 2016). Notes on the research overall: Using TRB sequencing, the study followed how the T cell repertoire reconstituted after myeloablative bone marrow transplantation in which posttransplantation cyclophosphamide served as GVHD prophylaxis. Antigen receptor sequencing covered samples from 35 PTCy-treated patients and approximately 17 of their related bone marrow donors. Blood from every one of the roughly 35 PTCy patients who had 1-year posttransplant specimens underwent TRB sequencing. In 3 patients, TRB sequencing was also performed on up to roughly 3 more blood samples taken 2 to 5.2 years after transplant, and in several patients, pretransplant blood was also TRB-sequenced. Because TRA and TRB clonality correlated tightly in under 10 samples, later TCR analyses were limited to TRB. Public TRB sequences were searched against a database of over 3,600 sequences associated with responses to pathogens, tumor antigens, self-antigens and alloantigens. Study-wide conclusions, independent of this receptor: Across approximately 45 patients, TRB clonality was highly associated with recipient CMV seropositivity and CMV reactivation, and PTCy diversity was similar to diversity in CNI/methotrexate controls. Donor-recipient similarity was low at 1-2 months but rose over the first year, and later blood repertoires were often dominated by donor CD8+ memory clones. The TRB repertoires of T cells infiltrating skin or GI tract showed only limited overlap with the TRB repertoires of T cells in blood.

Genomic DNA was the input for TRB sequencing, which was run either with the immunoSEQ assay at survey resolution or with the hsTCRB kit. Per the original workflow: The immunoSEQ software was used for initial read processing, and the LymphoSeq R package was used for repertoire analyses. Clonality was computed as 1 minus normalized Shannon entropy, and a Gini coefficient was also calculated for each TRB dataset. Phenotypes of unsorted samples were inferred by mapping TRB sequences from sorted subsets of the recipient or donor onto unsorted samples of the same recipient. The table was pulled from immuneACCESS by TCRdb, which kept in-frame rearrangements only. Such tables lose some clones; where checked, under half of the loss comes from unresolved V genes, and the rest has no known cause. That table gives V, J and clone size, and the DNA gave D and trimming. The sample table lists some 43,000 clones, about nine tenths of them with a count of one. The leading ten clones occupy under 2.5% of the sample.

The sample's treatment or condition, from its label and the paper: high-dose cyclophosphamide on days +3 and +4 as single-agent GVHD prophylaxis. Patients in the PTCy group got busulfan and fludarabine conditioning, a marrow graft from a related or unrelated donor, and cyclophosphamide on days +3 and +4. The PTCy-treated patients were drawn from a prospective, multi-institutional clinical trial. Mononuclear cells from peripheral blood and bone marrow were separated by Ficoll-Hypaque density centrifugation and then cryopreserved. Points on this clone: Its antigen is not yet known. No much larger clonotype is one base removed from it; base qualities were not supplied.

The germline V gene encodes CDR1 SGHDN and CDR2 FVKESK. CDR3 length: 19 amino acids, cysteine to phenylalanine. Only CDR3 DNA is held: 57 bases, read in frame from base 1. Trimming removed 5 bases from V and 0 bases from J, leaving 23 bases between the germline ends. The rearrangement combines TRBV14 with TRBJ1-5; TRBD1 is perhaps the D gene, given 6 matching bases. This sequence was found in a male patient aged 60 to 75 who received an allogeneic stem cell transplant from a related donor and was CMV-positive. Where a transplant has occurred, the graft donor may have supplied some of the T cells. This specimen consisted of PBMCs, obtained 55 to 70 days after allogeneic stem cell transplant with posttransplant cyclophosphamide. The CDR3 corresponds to CASSSLIRGQQYSNQPQHF. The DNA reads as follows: TGTGCCAGCAGCAGCTTGATAAGGGGACAACAGTATAGCAATCAGCCCCAGCATTTT.